The 22 T cell receptor beta chains given below trace back to one sample, sequenced in a study of blood T cells in healthy people across ages. Primers used in a second PCR of about 7 to 12 cycles were a sample-barcoded 5' primer and a J-beta primer mix. In TCRdb, the 5' RACE reads were re-called with MiXCR into one record per CDR3 protein. Found here are about 670,000 distinct CDR3 sequences, under 65% of them singletons; the top ten hold approximately 13%. Sequencing was done on a sample of blood. The receptor source for this set is a woman of 80 years or more in good health.

This chain connects TRBV4-3 to TRBJ2-1; TRBD2 might be the D (5 bases). CDR3 size: 14 residues. Trimming cost V 4 bases and J 8 bases, with 15 bases left between them. CDR1 is LGHNA and CDR2 is YSLEER in the germline V gene. The CDR3 coding sequence is TGCGCCAGCAGCCCCATCCGGTTGGGAGATGAGCAGTTCTTC. Translating it yields CASSPIRLGDEQFF.

On this clonotype itself: A much larger clone is a single base away; this may be a read error. The chain is built from TRBV10-2 and TRBJ2-7; 7 positions agree with TRBD2. The CDR3 spans 12 residues. Germline CDR1 is WSHSY and CDR2 is SAAADI. CDR3 region: CASTERDYERYF. CDR3 DNA: TGCGCCAGCACCGAGAGGGACTACGAGCGGTACTTC.

This clonotype was counted ten times or more. The CDR3 nucleotides are TGTGCCAGCAGAGGGGGGCCATACAATGAGCAGTTCTTC. It specifies CASRGGPYNEQFF. This sequence joins TRBV28 and TRBJ2-1; either TRBD1 or TRBD2 may fit D (6 bases each). V lost 6 bases and J 4 bases, leaving 10 bases between the germline ends. The CDR3 is 13 residues long. The germline gives CDR1 MDHEN, CDR2 SYDVKM.

The gene calls are TRBV21-1 and TRBJ2-3; whether TRBD2, the table's D call, matches the DNA was not checked. TRBV21-1 is a known pseudogene. CDR3 length equals 19 residues. The CDR3 sequence is CASSKPELTSPSHTDTQYF. In DNA, the CDR3 is TGTGCCAGCAGCAAACCCGAACTGACTAGCCCGTCGCACACAGATACGCAGTATTTT.

There are many counts of this clonotype. V and J are TRBV5-1 and TRBJ2-7, with 8 bases fitting TRBD1. CDR3 size: 13 residues. The junction had 5 bases not matched to a gene; V was cut back by 6 bases and J by 3 bases. Germline CDR1 is SGHRS and CDR2 is YFSETQ. The CDR3 spells CASTKTGGYEQYF. The CDR3 DNA sequence: TGCGCCAGCACAAAAACAGGGGGCTACGAGCAGTACTTC. Based on the CDR3 plus reference TRBV5-1 and TRBJ2-7, the full variable domain is KAGVTQTPRYLIKTRGQQVTLSCSPISGHRSVSWYQQTPGQGLQFLFEYFSETQRNKGNFPGRFSGRQFSNSRSEMNVSTLELGDSALYLCASTKTGGYEQYFGPGTRLTVT.

Details on this clonotype: This clone may be a read error of a much larger clone one base away. The chain has TRBV4-1 and TRBJ2-5; either TRBD1 or TRBD2 may supply D (5 bases each). Between the trimmed V and J ends, which lost 0 bases and 7 bases, there was a span of 15 bases. The CDR3 extends over 15 amino acids. CDR1 is MGHRA, CDR2 YSYEKL, per germline. Written as DNA, the CDR3 is TGCGCCAGCAGCCAAGACGTACGAGCGAGGGGGACCCAGTACTTC. Residues: CASSQDVRARGTQYF.

Many counts were recorded for this clonotype. The chain employs TRBV7-2 and TRBJ2-3; D may be TRBD2 (6 bases). This CDR3 region has 16 residues. Trimming took 1 base from V and 3 from J, leaving 14 bases between them. CDR1 is SGHTA and CDR2 is FQGNSA in the germline V gene. CDR3 bases: TGTGCCAGCAGCTTAGAGGGACTCACGCCGACAGATACGCAGTATTTT. Its translation is CASSLEGLTPTDTQYF.

The chain is built from TRBV2 and TRBJ2-2; D gene unclear. Germline V gene data show CDR1 as SNHLY and CDR2 as FYNNEI. The CDR3 totals 14 residues. V lost 6 bases to trimming and J lost 6 bases, with 14 bases between them. The CDR3 DNA reads TGTGCCAGCAGCGCACTTGGGTCGGCCGGGGAGCTGTTTTTT. Residues: CASSALGSAGELFF.

This chain links TRBV29-1 with TRBJ2-7, with unresolved D. Germline V gene data show CDR1 as SQVTM and CDR2 as ANQGSEA. CDR3 length equals 12 residues. V was pared by 7 bases and J by 4 bases, with 14 bases between. CDR3 residues: CSAAGYGYEQYF. Here the CDR3 DNA reads TGCAGCGCTGCCGGGTATGGGTACGAGCAGTACTTC.

This chain connects TRBV4-1 to TRBJ2-1, with TRBD2 matching 8 bases. CDR1 is MGHRA, CDR2 YSYEKL, per germline. The CDR3 is 15 residues long. After removal of 4 bases from V and 5 bases from J, the junction contained 7 bases not matched to a gene. In nucleotides, the CDR3 is TGCGCCAGCAGCCCCCGTGGTAGCGGGAACAATGAGCAGTTCTTC. This translates into CASSPRGSGNNEQFF.

V gene TRBV20-1 combines with J gene TRBJ2-1, with TRBD2 matching over 9 bases. CDR1 is DFQATT and CDR2 is SNEGSKA in the germline V gene (reference sequence). This CDR3 contains 15 residues. V was pared by 6 bases and J by 4 bases, with 10 bases of the junction left unmatched. CDR3: CSAQRPLAGYNEQFF. The CDR3 nucleotides read TGCAGTGCCCAAAGGCCCCTAGCGGGATACAATGAGCAGTTCTTC.

This clonotype showed up just a few times. The chain recombines TRBV7-9 with TRBJ2-2; D is unclear. The CDR3 loop spans 16 amino acids. CDR1 SEHNR and CDR2 FQNEAQ come from the germline V gene (reference sequence). The V end lost 7 bases, the J end lost 0 bases, and 15 bases lay between the germline ends. Here the CDR3 reads CASTPMATSNTGELFF. The CDR3 DNA reads as TGTGCCAGCACCCCTATGGCCACCTCGAACACCGGGGAGCTGTTTTTT. The full variable domain, in which reference TRBV7-9 and TRBJ2-2 provide the parts outside the CDR3, is DTGVSQNPRHKITKRGQNVTFRCDPISEHNRLYWYRQTLGQGPEFLTYFQNEAQLEKSRLLSDRFSAERPKGSFSTLEIQRTEQGDSAMYLCASTPMATSNTGELFFGEGSRLTVL.

The rearrangement links TRBV5-1 to TRBJ2-5; TRBD2 agrees at 8 bases. The CDR3 contains 15 residues. V shed 4 bases and J 2 bases; nucleotides not matched to a gene: 7. The germline gives CDR1 SGHRS, CDR2 YFSETQ. In DNA form, the CDR3 reads TGCGCCAGCAGCCCCGGGGGGGGTCTTCAAGAGACCCAGTACTTC. It encodes CASSPGGGLQETQYF.

The gene calls are TRBV7-9 and TRBJ2-7; TRBD1 matches 8 bases. This CDR3 spans 14 amino acids. Germline V gene sequence: CDR1 SEHNR, CDR2 FQNEAQ (reference sequence). Trimming at V came to 3 bases and at J to 6 bases, leaving 7 bases not matched to a gene. CDR3 amino acids: CASSLASTGAEQYF. CDR3 bases: TGTGCCAGCAGCTTGGCTTCGACAGGGGCCGAGCAGTACTTC.

This clonotype was seen more than once but under ten times. The rearrangement uses TRBV20-1 and TRBJ2-3; tentatively, D is TRBD1 or TRBD2 (5 bases each). V lost 0 bases, J lost 6 bases, and 13 bases lay in between. Germline CDR1 is DFQATT and CDR2 is SNEGSKA (reference sequence). The CDR3 extends over 14 amino acids. CDR3 in amino acids: CSAREQRGMDTQYF. CDR3 bases: TGCAGTGCTAGAGAACAACGGGGCATGGATACGCAGTATTTT.

This clonotype was seen more than once but under ten times. CDR3 amino acids: CASSQGTVYEQYF. CDR3 bases: TGTGCCAGCAGCCAAGGGACAGTCTACGAGCAGTACTTC. The V call is TRBV3-1, the J call TRBJ2-7, with D possibly matching TRBD1 (6 bases). Trimming shortened V by 1 base and J by 3 bases, and 7 bases separated the two germline ends. Germline lookup yields CDR1 LGHDT and CDR2 YNNKEL (reference sequence). CDR3 size: 13 residues.

This rearrangement joins TRBV24-1 to TRBJ2-1, with TRBD1 matching 9 bases. J gave up 8 bases and V 4 bases, and 8 bases lay outside the gene matches. The CDR3 covers 15 residues. From germline, CDR1 is KGHDR and CDR2 SFDVKD. CDR3 sequence (DNA): TGTGCCACCAGTGACCCGGGACAGGGCCTCGATGAGCAGTTCTTC. It codes for CATSDPGQGLDEQFF.

This chain uses TRBV12-3 or TRBV12-4 with TRBJ2-1; D is possibly TRBD2 (5 bases). Trimming pared 5 bases from V and 13 bases from J, leaving 21 bases between. CDR3 length: 14 residues. The CDR3: CASSRSRGRETQFF. In nucleotides, the CDR3 is TGTGCCAGCAGTCGCTCCAGAGGGCGAGAGACCCAGTTCTTC.

V gene TRBV3-1 combines with J gene TRBJ2-1; 14 positions agree with TRBD2. Near its end, the DNA agrees better with TRBJ2-7, so the J call may be wrong. The CDR3 loop spans 18 amino acids. Germline V gene lookup returns CDR1 LGHDT and CDR2 YNNKEL (reference sequence). This chain's CDR3 is CASRPGLAGEGLQSKQYF. CDR3 in DNA: TGTGCCAGCAGGCCGGGACTAGCGGGGGAAGGGCTACAATCCAAGCAGTACTTC.

V usage is TRBV5-1 and J usage is TRBJ2-7; 7 bases match TRBD2. Per germline, CDR1 SGHRS and CDR2 YFSETQ. This CDR3 has 14 residues. The V gene end was trimmed by 2 bases and the J gene end by 5 bases; junction bases not matched to a gene: 7. The CDR3 is CASSLVGRSHEQYF. DNA for the CDR3: TGCGCCAGCAGCTTAGTCGGGAGGTCCCACGAGCAGTACTTC.

This clonotype showed up many times. The DNA of the CDR3 is TGCAGTGCTATCGGGGCGGGCCCCTACAATGAGCAGTTCTTC. Its translation is CSAIGAGPYNEQFF. The V and J genes are TRBV20-1 and TRBJ2-1; either TRBD1 or TRBD2 may supply D (5 bases each). This CDR3 is built from 14 residues. V lost 4 bases, J lost 2 bases, and 12 bases lay in between. Per germline, CDR1 DFQATT and CDR2 SNEGSKA (reference sequence).

This chain joins TRBV10-3 and TRBJ2-1; D gene uncertain. V was pared by 8 bases and J by 3 bases, with 11 bases between. Germline assignment: CDR1 ENHRY and CDR2 SYGVKD. CDR3 length: 13 residues. DNA for the CDR3: TGTGCCATCGGTAAGTCCGGCTACAATGAGCAGTTCTTC. Translating it yields CAIGKSGYNEQFF.